The 9 T cell receptor beta chains below were found in one sample sequenced in a study of CD8+ T cells in alopecia areata. Isolated RNA was reverse transcribed into cDNA used as the sequencing template. Produced via immunoSEQ multiplex PCR; TCRdb's table is partial and in-frame only. The sample includes 200,000 to 250,000 clones, 57% seen only once; the top ten take around 0.44%. Sequencing used CD4+ T cells sorted from blood, obtained at week 0. The receptor source for this set is a human donor with alopecia areata.

This chain uses TRBV29-1 with TRBJ1-2; 10 bases map to TRBD1. The CDR3 has 13 amino acids. V lost 7 bases, J lost 6 bases, and 8 bases stayed unmatched. CDR1 SQVTM and CDR2 ANQGSEA come from the germline V gene. This CDR3 is CSARRGTGDGYTF. CDR3 nucleotide sequence: TGCAGCGCCCGGCGTGGGACAGGGGATGGCTACACCTTC.

This clone was seen a handful of times. The chain combines TRBV30 with TRBJ2-2; 14 bases agree with TRBD2. V was clipped by 5 bases and J by 6 bases; unmatched bases: 8. This CDR3 comprises 16 residues. CDR1 GTSNPN and CDR2 SVGIG come from the germline V gene (reference sequence). CDR3: CAWGHGTSGSAGELFF. In DNA, the CDR3 is TGTGCCTGGGGGCACGGGACTAGCGGGAGTGCCGGGGAGCTGTTTTTT.

The chain joins TRBV6-5 to TRBJ2-1; D unclear. Germline V gene lookup returns CDR1 MNHEY and CDR2 SVGAGI. This CDR3 is built from 13 residues. With 6 bases removed from V and 4 bases from J, the gap between germline ends came to 10 bases. CDR3 sequence: CASSTLGYNEQFF. DNA of the CDR3: TGTGCCAGCAGCACCCTCGGATACAATGAGCAGTTCTTC.

About this clone itself: This sample also contains other DNA sequences that code for the same CDR3. The gene calls are TRBV2 and TRBJ1-2; D not certain. Per germline, CDR1 SNHLY and CDR2 FYNNEI. Trimming left V 2 bases short and J 3 bases short, with 4 bases between. This CDR3 is 12 amino acids long. Written as DNA, the CDR3 is TGTGCCAGCAGTGAACAGGACTATGGCTACACCTTC. Translating gives CASSEQDYGYTF.

This clone has only one observation. The chain uses TRBV7-3 and TRBJ2-1; D is unclear. Trimming took off 5 bases at V and 6 bases at J, with 8 bases between the two ends. Germline V gives CDR1 SGHTA, CDR2 FQGTGA. There are 12 residues in the CDR3. The DNA for the CDR3 is TGTGCCAGCAGCCTACTGGCCAATGAGCAGTTCTTC. Translating gives CASSLLANEQFF.

The rearrangement joins TRBV11-2 to TRBJ2-7; TRBD1 matches 11 bases. Trimming took 5 bases from V and 2 from J; bases not matched to a gene: 11. CDR3 length equals 17 residues. Germline V gives CDR1 SGHAT, CDR2 FQNNGV. CDR3 bases: TGTGCCAGCAGCCGGACAGGGGGCTTTAGCGGCCCCTACGAGCAGTACTTC. Amino acid sequence: CASSRTGGFSGPYEQYF.

To note about this clone: The same CDR3 arises from other DNA sequences in this sample as well. The CDR3 DNA reads TGTGCCAGCTCACCGAGGGACACTGAAGCTTTCTTT. It specifies CASSPRDTEAFF. The chain carries TRBV18 and TRBJ1-1, with unresolved D. The CDR3 loop spans 12 amino acids. In germline, CDR1 is KGHSH, CDR2 LQKENI. V lost 3 bases and J lost 3, with 5 bases in between.

The V and J genes are TRBV11-2 and TRBJ2-7; D gene unclear. CDR1 and CDR2 (germline): SGHAT, FQNNGV. The length of the CDR3 is 13 residues. The V end lost 1 base, the J end lost 2 bases, and 6 bases lay between the germline ends. Here the CDR3 reads CASSLVGTYEQYF. The CDR3 DNA is TGTGCCAGCAGCTTAGTGGGCACCTACGAGCAGTACTTC. The full variable domain, with the rest looked up from reference TRBV11-2 and TRBJ2-7, is EAGVAQSPRYKIIEKRQSVAFWCNPISGHATLYWYQQILGQGPKLLIQFQNNGVVDDSQLPKDRFSAERLKGVDSTLKIQPAKLEDSAVYLCASSLVGTYEQYFGPGTRLTVT.

The gene calls are TRBV7-8 and TRBJ2-7, with 9 bases aligning to TRBD2. CDR3 length: 15 residues. Germline V gene lookup returns CDR1 SGHVS and CDR2 FQNEAQ. The J segment lost 5 bases and the V segment lost 1 base, leaving 6 bases of the junction unmatched. The CDR3 protein is CASSLGGRAWNEQYF. The DNA for the CDR3 is TGTGCCAGCAGCTTAGGCGGGAGGGCCTGGAACGAGCAGTACTTC.